The 30 T cell receptor beta chains in this list originate from one sample, sequenced in a study of human T cells and chemical hapten exposure. Described time point: pre-sensitization, week 0. Sample treatment: therapeutic diphenylcyclopropenone sensitization with weekly scalp DPC. TCRdb reprocessed the RACE reads with MiXCR, giving one entry per CDR3 protein. The sample carries approximately 90,000 distinct CDR3 sequences, 8.5% recorded once. The sequencing here drew on whole blood, taken in connection with sensitization to the hapten diphenylcyclopropenone (DPC). These receptors were collected from a middle-aged man with alopecia areata. Some clones in this sample may be carry-over from other donors' samples.

The table lists this clonotype with a few counts. This CDR3 reads CASSVTDLNRGELFF. As DNA, the CDR3 is TGTGCCAGCAGCGTAACAGACCTAAATAGAGGGGAGCTGTTTTTT. The chain employs TRBV9 and TRBJ2-2; D is ambiguous. V dropped 1 base and J dropped 8 bases, with 15 bases sitting between them. This CDR3 region has 15 residues. CDR1 and CDR2 (germline): SGDLS, YYNGEE.

This clonotype was picked up many times. V and J are TRBV20-1 and TRBJ2-1, with a possible D match to TRBD2 (6 bases). Trimming removed 4 bases from V and 3 bases from J, with 10 bases in between. The CDR3 runs to 13 residues. The germline V gene encodes CDR1 DFQATT and CDR2 SNEGSKA (reference sequence). DNA of the CDR3: TGCAGTGCTACTGGGACTGTCTACAATGAGCAGTTCTTC. Amino acids: CSATGTVYNEQFF.

This clonotype was seen more than once but under ten times. The rearrangement uses TRBV5-1 and TRBJ1-1; D perhaps matches TRBD1 (6 bases). Germline values: CDR1 SGHRS, CDR2 YFSETQ. This CDR3 has 12 amino acids. V lost 4 bases, J lost 8 bases, and 12 bases lay in between. The CDR3 sequence is CASSHTGTEAFF. The CDR3 bases are TGCGCCAGCAGCCACACCGGGACAGAAGCTTTCTTT.

This clonotype has ten or more counts. The chain uses TRBV27 and TRBJ1-1, with no clear D. The ends were cut back, 2 bases at V and 3 bases at J, with 7 bases in the middle. The CDR3 is made up of 13 amino acids. Germline V gene sequence: CDR1 MNHEY, CDR2 SMNVEV (reference sequence). CDR3 bases: TGTGCCAGCAGTTTAACTAGCGACACTGAAGCTTTCTTT. Translation gives CASSLTSDTEAFF.

The rearrangement links TRBV6-2 or TRBV6-3 to TRBJ1-5, with D possibly matching TRBD1 (5 bases). V was pared by 3 bases and J by 10 bases, with 10 bases between. The CDR3 totals 12 residues. Germline-derived CDR1 and CDR2 are MNHEY and SVGEGT. CDR3 bases: TGTGCCAGCAGTTATTCAGGGCCCCCCCAGCATTTT. It encodes CASSYSGPPQHF.

This clonotype has only a few counts. The DNA is omitted, as the CDR3 cannot be located on it reliably, and the CDR3 follows TCRdb's listing. The V call is TRBV28, the J call TRBJ2-1; no check of the table's D call, TRBD2, against the DNA was made. Ends included, the CDR3 has 15 residues. CDR1 MDHEN and CDR2 SYDVKM come from the germline V gene. CDR3: CASSPPVAGGTRKFF.

This sequence joins TRBV27 and TRBJ2-7; 7 positions agree with TRBD1. The V and J ends lost 7 bases and 4 bases, in that order; junction bases with no gene match: 4. Germline assignment: CDR1 MNHEY and CDR2 SMNVEV (reference sequence). This CDR3 is 12 amino acids long. The DNA of the CDR3 is TGTGCCAGCAAGGCCAGGGGGTACGAGCAGTACTTC. Translating gives CASKARGYEQYF.

This clonotype was seen a few times. V and J are TRBV5-1 and TRBJ2-1, with 7 bases lining up with TRBD2. Germline trimming cut 6 bases from V and 0 bases from J; bases unmatched to any gene: 9. The CDR3 is made up of 16 amino acids. CDR1 and CDR2 (germline): SGHRS, YFSETQ. CDR3 DNA sequence: TGCGCCAGCACCATTGGGGAGGGGAGCTCCTACAATGAGCAGTTCTTC. Amino acids: CASTIGEGSSYNEQFF.

The table lists this clonotype with a few counts. The chain has TRBV6-5 and TRBJ1-1; 8 bases agree with TRBD1. There are 15 residues in the CDR3. V lost 0 bases, J lost 3 bases, and 3 bases stayed unmatched. Germline CDR1 reads MNHEY; CDR2 reads SVGAGI. This CDR3 reads CASSYSYRGDTEAFF. Written as DNA, the CDR3 is TGTGCCAGCAGTTACTCGTACAGGGGGGACACTGAAGCTTTCTTT.

The chain has TRBV7-2 and TRBJ2-3; D not resolved. V was clipped by 1 base and J by 7 bases, with 6 bases between them. Germline assignment: CDR1 SGHTA and CDR2 FQGNSA. The CDR3 runs 12 residues. The CDR3 reads CASSLDSYTQYF. Here the CDR3 DNA reads TGTGCCAGCAGCTTAGACTCTTATACGCAGTATTTT. Looking up the rest from reference TRBV7-2 and TRBJ2-3 gives the full variable domain: GAGVSQSPSNKVTEKGKDVELRCDPISGHTALYWYRQSLGQGLEFLIYFQGNSAPDKSGLPSDRFSAERTGGSVSTLTIQRTQQEDSAVYLCASSLDSYTQYFGPGTRLTVL.

This clonotype has a count of ten or more. The chain employs TRBV6-2 or TRBV6-3 and TRBJ2-7, with TRBD1 matching over 9 bases. CDR1 is MNHEY and CDR2 is SVGEGT in the germline V gene. The CDR3 covers 14 residues. Trimming removed 5 bases from V and 3 bases from J; junction bases left unmatched: 5. CDR3 in amino acids: CASSIQGAVYEQYF. Here the CDR3 DNA reads TGTGCCAGCAGTATACAGGGGGCTGTCTACGAGCAGTACTTC.

This clonotype is medium-sized in the sample. The chain uses TRBV5-1 and TRBJ2-6, with D perhaps given as TRBD1 or TRBD2 (6 bases each). Germline V gene lookup returns CDR1 SGHRS and CDR2 YFSETQ. Trimming pared 5 bases from V and 2 bases from J, leaving 14 bases between. There are 16 residues in the CDR3. The DNA of the CDR3 is TGCGCCAGCAGGGGGGGCGCAGTAACTGGGGCCAACGTCCTGACTTTC. Protein product: CASRGGAVTGANVLTF. Based on the CDR3 plus reference TRBV5-1 and TRBJ2-6, the full variable domain is KAGVTQTPRYLIKTRGQQVTLSCSPISGHRSVSWYQQTPGQGLQFLFEYFSETQRNKGNFPGRFSGRQFSNSRSEMNVSTLELGDSALYLCASRGGAVTGANVLTFGAGSRLTVL.

This clonotype was detected many times. Here the CDR3 reads CASSPWIGGGEETQYF. The CDR3 DNA sequence: TGTGCCAGCAGTCCATGGATCGGCGGGGGGGAAGAGACCCAGTACTTC. The chain employs TRBV7-9 and TRBJ2-5, with 9 positions matching TRBD2. The CDR3 spans 16 residues. Trimming at V came to 6 bases and at J to 3 bases, leaving 11 bases not matched to a gene. Germline-derived CDR1 and CDR2 are SEHNR and FQNEAQ (reference sequence).

This clonotype was recorded at least ten times. The chain links TRBV5-6 to TRBJ1-2; no definite D call. The germline V and J ends were trimmed by 1 base and 3 bases, with 7 bases remaining between them. This CDR3 is 13 amino acids long. Germline V gene data show CDR1 as SGHDT and CDR2 as YYEEEE. CDR3 protein: CASSLLNYYGYTF. The DNA for the CDR3 is TGTGCCAGCAGCTTGCTGAATTACTATGGCTACACCTTC.

This clonotype was detected a few times. The chain joins TRBV6-5 to TRBJ2-3; perhaps D is TRBD1 or TRBD2 (5 bases each). The CDR3 totals 15 residues. Trimming stripped 6 bases from V and 0 bases from J, with 13 bases between. Germline V CDR1 and CDR2: MNHEY, SVGAGI. The CDR3: CASSRSGTSTDTQYF. The CDR3 DNA sequence: TGTGCCAGCAGCCGATCGGGGACGAGCACAGATACGCAGTATTTT.

The chain carries TRBV5-1 and TRBJ2-3; D possibly corresponds to TRBD2 (6 bases). Germline assignment: CDR1 SGHRS and CDR2 YFSETQ. CDR3 length equals 18 residues. The V and J ends lost 2 bases and 4 bases respectively, with 23 bases between them. CDR3 bases: TGCGCCAGCAGCTTAAGGAGCGGAGTAAGGGACTCCTCAGATACGCAGTATTTT. This encodes CASSLRSGVRDSSDTQYF.

This clonotype has at least ten counts. The rearrangement uses TRBV6-2 or TRBV6-3 and TRBJ1-5; D remains ambiguous. In germline, CDR1 is MNHEY, CDR2 SVGEGT. This CDR3 contains 13 residues. V dropped 4 bases and J dropped 4 bases, with 8 bases sitting between them. CDR3 DNA: TGTGCCAGCAGTTTAGCCCGAAATCAGCCCCAGCATTTT. Protein sequence: CASSLARNQPQHF.

This clonotype was detected ten times or more. The chain is built from TRBV10-3 and TRBJ2-3; 9 nucleotides match TRBD1. The CDR3 has 16 amino acids. The ends lost 6 bases at V and 1 base at J; junction bases unmatched: 8. Germline CDR1 is ENHRY and CDR2 is SYGVKD. The DNA of the CDR3 is TGTGCCATCAGGGCGGACAGGGGTTGGCGCACAGATACGCAGTATTTT. This gives the protein CAIRADRGWRTDTQYF.

By sample fraction, this clonotype is medium-sized. The chain joins TRBV12-3 or TRBV12-4 to TRBJ2-7, with 9 positions matching TRBD1. The length of the CDR3 is 15 residues. J lost 3 bases, V lost 5 bases, and 8 bases had no gene match. The CDR3 reads CASSHPGQGVYEQYF. CDR3 in DNA: TGTGCCAGCAGTCATCCGGGACAGGGAGTCTACGAGCAGTACTTC.

This clonotype was counted a few times. In DNA, the CDR3 is TGCAGTGCCGACAGGGTCCAGATAAACTATGGCTACACCTTC. Its protein is CSADRVQINYGYTF. The chain couples TRBV20-1 to TRBJ1-2; 7 bases fit TRBD1. This CDR3 spans 14 amino acids. V lost 6 bases to trimming and J lost 2 bases; unmatched junction nucleotides: 9. The germline gives CDR1 DFQATT, CDR2 SNEGSKA (reference sequence).

This clonotype was detected a few times. The chain uses TRBV6-2 or TRBV6-3 and TRBJ2-7, with TRBD2 as a possible D gene (5 bases). Trimming pared 6 bases from V and 2 bases from J, leaving 17 bases between. The CDR3 length is 15 residues. From germline, CDR1 is MNHEY and CDR2 SVGEGT. CDR3 bases: TGTGCCAGCAGCCCCGCTTCGACTATTGCCTACGAGCAGTACTTC. Translating gives CASSPASTIAYEQYF.

Many counts were recorded for this clonotype. J is TRBJ2-7 and V is TRBV2, with TRBD1 matching 10 bases. The trim removed 9 bases at V and 0 bases at J, leaving 2 bases unmatched. The CDR3 covers 13 residues. The V gene's germline CDR1 is SNHLY and CDR2 FYNNEI. The CDR3 sequence: CASRTGGSYEQYV. In nucleotides, the CDR3 is TGTGCCAGTCGGACAGGGGGCTCCTACGAGCAGTACGTC.

The table lists this clonotype with many counts. This sequence joins TRBV6-2 or TRBV6-3 and TRBJ2-7; TRBD2 aligns across 8 bases. CDR1 is MNHEY, CDR2 SVGEGT, per germline. The CDR3 runs to 18 residues. The V and J ends lost 0 bases and 7 bases, in that order; junction bases with no gene match: 17. The CDR3 coding sequence is TGTGCCAGCAGTTACTCGACGGGTAGCGGGGCCTTGCGAGGGGAGCAGTACGTC. Amino acids: CASSYSTGSGALRGEQYV.

This sequence joins TRBV29-1 and TRBJ2-1; no definite D call. Trimming stripped 2 bases from V and 10 bases from J, with 12 bases between. Germline-derived CDR1 and CDR2 are SQVTM and ANQGSEA. The CDR3 sequence is 12 residues long. The DNA for the CDR3 is TGCAGCGTTGAATCCTCCTTCGGGGAGCAGTTCTTC. It specifies CSVESSFGEQFF.

The rearrangement joins TRBV11-2 to TRBJ1-2, with a weak D call TRBD1 (5 bases). V was clipped by 6 bases and J by 3 bases, with 14 bases between them. In germline, CDR1 is SGHAT, CDR2 FQNNGV. This CDR3 contains 14 residues. The CDR3 nucleotides read TGTGCCAGCAGGCAGGGAGGGGTCTACTATGGCTACACCTTC. Translation gives CASRQGGVYYGYTF.

The chain links TRBV7-2 to TRBJ2-5; D remains unclear. There are 14 residues in the CDR3. The germline V gene encodes CDR1 SGHTA and CDR2 FQGNSA. The V gene lost 5 bases and the J gene lost 1 base, with 11 bases spanning the gap. Here the CDR3 reads CASSPTQVQETQYF. DNA of the CDR3: TGTGCCAGCAGCCCCACGCAGGTCCAAGAGACCCAGTACTTC.

This clonotype was detected only a few times. V is TRBV7-3 and J is TRBJ2-4; no definite D call. CDR3 length: 11 amino acids. The ends were cut back, 8 bases at V and 9 bases at J, with 11 bases in the middle. Germline V lookup: CDR1 SGHTA, CDR2 FQGTGA. The CDR3 spells CASGDKGIQYF. The CDR3 DNA reads as TGTGCCAGCGGAGACAAGGGCATTCAGTACTTC.

This clonotype was seen a few times. J is TRBJ1-6 and V is TRBV5-1, with TRBD1 identical over 8 bases. Unmatched junction bases numbered 11, after V lost 0 bases and J lost 6 bases. Germline values: CDR1 SGHRS, CDR2 YFSETQ. The CDR3 is 18 residues long. The CDR3 DNA is TGCGCCAGCAGCTTGGTGGCCCCAGGGGGCGCCGGTAATTCACCCCTCCACTTT. Its translation is CASSLVAPGGAGNSPLHF.

In this sample, this clonotype turned up a few times. The J gene is TRBJ2-1, the V gene TRBV6-4, with TRBD2 matching over 8 bases. The CDR3 sequence is 16 residues long. Trimming cost V 6 bases and J 8 bases; bases outside gene matches: 15. The germline gives CDR1 MRHNA, CDR2 SNTAGT. This CDR3 is CASSVDSGTSSHEQFF. The CDR3 coding sequence is TGTGCCAGCAGCGTCGATAGCGGGACTTCTTCCCATGAGCAGTTCTTC.

This chain uses TRBV4-1 with TRBJ2-1; 14 bases match TRBD2. CDR3 length: 17 amino acids. The J segment lost 10 bases and the V segment lost 4 bases, leaving 12 bases of the junction unmatched. Germline values: CDR1 MGHRA, CDR2 YSYEKL. Written as DNA, the CDR3 is TGCGCCAGCAGCCTAATACCGGGACTAGCGGGAGCGGAAGAGCAGTTCTTC. Protein product: CASSLIPGLAGAEEQFF.